This T cell receptor beta chain comes out of a study of T cell repertoires in cytomegalovirus infection. Whole-study context: It can be stated that public TCR beta signatures indicated CMV infection as well as a matching HLA type.

Turning to this clonotype: Its antigen is unknown.

Study findings and constraints: Adding up the frequency of public TCR beta families identified people who carried CMV plus the relevant HLA. HLA-C-restricted CMV clonotypes gave the most frequent clonotype in two of eight donors.

V gave up 0 bases and J gave up 5 bases; unmatched junction bases: 9. CDR1 is SQVTM, CDR2 ANQGSEA, per germline. The CDR3 consists of 16 residues. TCRdb re-called the reads through MiXCR, storing one row per CDR3 protein. The sample yields about 680,000 distinct CDR3 sequences, 20% to 30% seen once. Specimen: CD8+ T cells from PBMCs. The sequence was collected from a human donor in good health (CMV status not recorded). Some clones in this sample may be carry-over from other donors' samples. V usage is TRBV29-1 and J usage is TRBJ2-2, with 7 bases identical to TRBD1. CDR3 in amino acids: CSVEDPAGGQTGELFF. In DNA form, the CDR3 reads TGCAGCGTTGAAGATCCGGCAGGGGGACAGACCGGGGAGCTGTTTTTT.